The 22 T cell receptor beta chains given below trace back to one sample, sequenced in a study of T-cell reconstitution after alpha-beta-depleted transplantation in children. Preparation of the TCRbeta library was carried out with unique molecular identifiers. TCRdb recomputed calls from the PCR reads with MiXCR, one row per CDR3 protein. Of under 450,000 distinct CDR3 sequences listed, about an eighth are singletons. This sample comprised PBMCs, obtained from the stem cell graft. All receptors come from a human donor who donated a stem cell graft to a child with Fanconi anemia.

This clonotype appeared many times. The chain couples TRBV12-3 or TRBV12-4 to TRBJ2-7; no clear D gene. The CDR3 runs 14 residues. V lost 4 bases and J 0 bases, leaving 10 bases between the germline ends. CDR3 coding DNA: TGTGCCAGCAGTTCGTGGACCGTCTCCTACGAGCAGTACTTC. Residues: CASSSWTVSYEQYF.

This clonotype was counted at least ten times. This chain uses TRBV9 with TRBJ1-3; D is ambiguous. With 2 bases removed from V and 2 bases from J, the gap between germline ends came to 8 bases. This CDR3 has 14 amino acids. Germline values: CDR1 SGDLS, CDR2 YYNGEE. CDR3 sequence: CASSVSVAGNTIYF. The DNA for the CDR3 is TGTGCCAGCAGCGTCAGTGTCGCTGGAAACACCATATATTTT.

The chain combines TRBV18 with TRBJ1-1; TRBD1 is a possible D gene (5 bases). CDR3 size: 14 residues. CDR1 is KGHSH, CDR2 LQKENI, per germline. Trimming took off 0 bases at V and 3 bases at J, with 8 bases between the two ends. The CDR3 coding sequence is TGTGCCAGCTCACCACCGGGACGCTACACTGAAGCTTTCTTT. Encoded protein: CASSPPGRYTEAFF. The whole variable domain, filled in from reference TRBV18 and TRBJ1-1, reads NAGVMQNPRHLVRRRGQEARLRCSPMKGHSHVYWYRQLPEEGLKFMVYLQKENIIDESGMPKERFSAEFPKEGPSILRIQQVVRGDSAAYFCASSPPGRYTEAFFGQGTRLTVV.

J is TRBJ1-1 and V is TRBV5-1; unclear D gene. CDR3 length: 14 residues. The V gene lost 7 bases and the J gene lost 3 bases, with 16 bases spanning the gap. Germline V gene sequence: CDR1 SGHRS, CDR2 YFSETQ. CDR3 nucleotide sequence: TGCGCCAGCCGTCCTGATCGAGGGTACACTGAAGCTTTCTTT. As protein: CASRPDRGYTEAFF.

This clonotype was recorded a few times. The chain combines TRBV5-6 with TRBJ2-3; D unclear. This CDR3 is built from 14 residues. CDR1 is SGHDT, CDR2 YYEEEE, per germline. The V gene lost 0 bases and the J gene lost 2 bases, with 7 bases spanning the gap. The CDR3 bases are TGTGCCAGCAGCTTGGGTATAGCCACAGATACGCAGTATTTT. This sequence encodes CASSLGIATDTQYF.

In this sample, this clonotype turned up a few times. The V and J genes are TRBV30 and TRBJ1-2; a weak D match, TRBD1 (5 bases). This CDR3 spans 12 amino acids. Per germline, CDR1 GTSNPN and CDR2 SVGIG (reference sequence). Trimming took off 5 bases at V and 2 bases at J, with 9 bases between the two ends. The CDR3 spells CAWQGGNYGYTF. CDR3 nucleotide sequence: TGTGCCTGGCAGGGTGGGAACTATGGCTACACCTTC.

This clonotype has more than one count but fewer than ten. CDR3 sequence: CASRPDRGSTEAFF. The CDR3 DNA sequence: TGTGCCAGCAGGCCCGACAGGGGGTCTACTGAAGCTTTCTTT. The chain joins TRBV6-1 to TRBJ1-1; 9 nucleotides line up with TRBD1. This CDR3 has 14 amino acids. Germline lookup yields CDR1 MNHNS and CDR2 SASEGT. V shed 6 bases, J shed 5 bases, and the junction held 7 bases outside the gene matches.

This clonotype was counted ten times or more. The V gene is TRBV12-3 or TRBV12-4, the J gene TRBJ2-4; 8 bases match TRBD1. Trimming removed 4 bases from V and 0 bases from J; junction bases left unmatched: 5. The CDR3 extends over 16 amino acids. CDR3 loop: CASSWPGGLAKNIQYF. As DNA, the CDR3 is TGTGCCAGCAGTTGGCCAGGGGGCCTAGCCAAAAACATTCAGTACTTC.

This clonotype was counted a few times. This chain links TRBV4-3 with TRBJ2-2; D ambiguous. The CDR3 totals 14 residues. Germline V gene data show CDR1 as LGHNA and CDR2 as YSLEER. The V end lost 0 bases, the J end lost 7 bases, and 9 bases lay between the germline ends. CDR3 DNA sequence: TGCGCCAGCAGCCAAGATGGAATGCTCGGGGAGCTGTTTTTT. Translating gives CASSQDGMLGELFF.

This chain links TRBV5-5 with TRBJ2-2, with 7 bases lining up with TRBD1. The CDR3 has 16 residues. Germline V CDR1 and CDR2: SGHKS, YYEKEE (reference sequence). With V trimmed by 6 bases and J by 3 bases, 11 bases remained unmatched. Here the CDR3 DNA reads TGTGCCAGCACCCCTGGGGCCACAGGGGACACCGGGGAGCTGTTTTTT. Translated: CASTPGATGDTGELFF.

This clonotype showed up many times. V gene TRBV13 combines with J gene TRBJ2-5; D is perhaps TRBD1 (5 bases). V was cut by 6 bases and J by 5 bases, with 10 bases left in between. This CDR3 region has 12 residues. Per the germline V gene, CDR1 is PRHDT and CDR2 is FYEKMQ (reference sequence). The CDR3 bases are TGTGCCAGCAGTCCACCAGGGGAGACCCAGTACTTC. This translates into CASSPPGETQYF.

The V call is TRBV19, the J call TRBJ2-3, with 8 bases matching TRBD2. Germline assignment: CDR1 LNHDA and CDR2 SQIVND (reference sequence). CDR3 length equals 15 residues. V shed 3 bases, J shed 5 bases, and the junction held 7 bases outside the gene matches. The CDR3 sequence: CASSMQAGVVDTQYF. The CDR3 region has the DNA TGTGCCAGTAGTATGCAAGCGGGAGTCGTAGATACGCAGTATTTT.

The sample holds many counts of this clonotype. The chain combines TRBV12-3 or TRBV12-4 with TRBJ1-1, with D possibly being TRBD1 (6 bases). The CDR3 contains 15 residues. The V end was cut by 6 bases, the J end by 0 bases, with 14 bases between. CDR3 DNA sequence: TGTGCCAGCAGAGGTACAGGGACCTTGAACACTGAAGCTTTCTTT. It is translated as CASRGTGTLNTEAFF.

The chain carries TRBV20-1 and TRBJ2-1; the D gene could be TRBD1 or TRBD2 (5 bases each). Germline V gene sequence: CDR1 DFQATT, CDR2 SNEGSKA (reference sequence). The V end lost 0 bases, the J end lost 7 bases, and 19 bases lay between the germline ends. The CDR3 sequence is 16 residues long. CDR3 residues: CSARDLKGPGRNEQFF. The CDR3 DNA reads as TGCAGTGCTAGAGATCTGAAGGGACCTGGAAGGAATGAGCAGTTCTTC.

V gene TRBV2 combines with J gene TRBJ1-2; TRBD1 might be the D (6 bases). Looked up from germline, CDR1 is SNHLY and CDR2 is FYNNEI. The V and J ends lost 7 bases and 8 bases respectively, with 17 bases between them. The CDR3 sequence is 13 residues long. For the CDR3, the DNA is TGTGCCAGCACTCTACAGGGCCCTAGGGGCTACACCTTC. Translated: CASTLQGPRGYTF.

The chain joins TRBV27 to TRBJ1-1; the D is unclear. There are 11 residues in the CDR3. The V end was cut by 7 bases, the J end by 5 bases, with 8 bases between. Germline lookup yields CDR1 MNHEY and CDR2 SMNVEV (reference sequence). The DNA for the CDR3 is TGTGCCAGCATTTTCGGGACTGAAGCTTTCTTT. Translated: CASIFGTEAFF.

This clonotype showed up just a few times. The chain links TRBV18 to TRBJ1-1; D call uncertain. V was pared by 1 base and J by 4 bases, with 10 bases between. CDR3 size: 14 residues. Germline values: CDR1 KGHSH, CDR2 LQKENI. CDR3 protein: CASSPRSVSTEAFF. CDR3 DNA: TGTGCCAGCTCACCACGATCGGTAAGCACTGAAGCTTTCTTT.

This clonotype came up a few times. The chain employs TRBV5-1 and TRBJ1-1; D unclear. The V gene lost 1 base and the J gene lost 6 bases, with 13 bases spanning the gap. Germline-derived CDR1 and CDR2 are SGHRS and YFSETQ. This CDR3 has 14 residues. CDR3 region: CASSLMDGSAEAFF. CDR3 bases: TGCGCCAGCAGCTTGATGGACGGTTCGGCTGAAGCTTTCTTT.

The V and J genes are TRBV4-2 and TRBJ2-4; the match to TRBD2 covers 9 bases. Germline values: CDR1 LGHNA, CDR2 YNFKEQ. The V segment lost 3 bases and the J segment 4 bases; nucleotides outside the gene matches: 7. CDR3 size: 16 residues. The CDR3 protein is CASSHSGTSSKNIQYF. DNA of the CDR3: TGTGCCAGCAGCCATTCCGGGACTAGCTCAAAAAACATTCAGTACTTC.

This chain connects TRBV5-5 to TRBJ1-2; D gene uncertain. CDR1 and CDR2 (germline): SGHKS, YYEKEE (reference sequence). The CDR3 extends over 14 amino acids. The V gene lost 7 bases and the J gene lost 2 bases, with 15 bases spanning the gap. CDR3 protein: CASLGGRANYGYTF. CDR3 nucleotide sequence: TGTGCCAGCTTGGGAGGGAGGGCCAACTATGGCTACACCTTC.

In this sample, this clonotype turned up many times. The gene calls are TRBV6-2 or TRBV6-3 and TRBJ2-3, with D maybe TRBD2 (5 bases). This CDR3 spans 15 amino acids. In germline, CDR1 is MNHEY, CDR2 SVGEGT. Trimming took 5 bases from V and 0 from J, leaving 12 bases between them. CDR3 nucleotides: TGTGCCAGCAGTCCTGTTGAGCGGAGCACAGATACGCAGTATTTT. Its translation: CASSPVERSTDTQYF.

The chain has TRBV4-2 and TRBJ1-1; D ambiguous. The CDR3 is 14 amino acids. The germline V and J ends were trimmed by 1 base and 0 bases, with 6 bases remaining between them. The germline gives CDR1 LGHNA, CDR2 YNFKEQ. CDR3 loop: CASSQGTMNTEAFF. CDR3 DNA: TGTGCCAGCAGCCAAGGTACGATGAACACTGAAGCTTTCTTT.